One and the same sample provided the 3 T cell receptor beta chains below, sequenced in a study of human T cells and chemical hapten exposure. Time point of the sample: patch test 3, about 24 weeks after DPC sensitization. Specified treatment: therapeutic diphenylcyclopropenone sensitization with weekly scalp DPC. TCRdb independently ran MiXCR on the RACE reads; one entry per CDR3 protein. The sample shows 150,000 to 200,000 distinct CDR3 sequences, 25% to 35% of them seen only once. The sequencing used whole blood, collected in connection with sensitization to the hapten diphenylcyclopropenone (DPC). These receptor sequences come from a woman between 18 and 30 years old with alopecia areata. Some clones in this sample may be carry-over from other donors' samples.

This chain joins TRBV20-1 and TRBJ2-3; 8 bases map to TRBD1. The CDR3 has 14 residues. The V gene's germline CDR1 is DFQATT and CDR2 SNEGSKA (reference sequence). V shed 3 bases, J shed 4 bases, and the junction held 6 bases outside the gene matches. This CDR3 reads CSASVTGGADTQYF. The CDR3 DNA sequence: TGCAGTGCTAGCGTAACAGGGGGAGCAGATACGCAGTATTTT.

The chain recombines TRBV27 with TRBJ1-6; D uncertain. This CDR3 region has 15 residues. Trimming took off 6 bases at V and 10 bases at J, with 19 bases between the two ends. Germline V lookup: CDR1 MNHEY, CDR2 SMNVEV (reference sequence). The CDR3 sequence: CASRTTYLWESPLHF. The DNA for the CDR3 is TGTGCCAGCAGGACAACCTACCTATGGGAATCACCCCTCCACTTT.

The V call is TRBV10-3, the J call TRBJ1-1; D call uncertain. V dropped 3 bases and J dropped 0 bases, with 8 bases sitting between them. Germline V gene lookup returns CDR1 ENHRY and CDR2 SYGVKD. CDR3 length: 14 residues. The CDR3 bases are TGTGCCATCAGTGACAGGATCATGAACACTGAAGCTTTCTTT. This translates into CAISDRIMNTEAFF.